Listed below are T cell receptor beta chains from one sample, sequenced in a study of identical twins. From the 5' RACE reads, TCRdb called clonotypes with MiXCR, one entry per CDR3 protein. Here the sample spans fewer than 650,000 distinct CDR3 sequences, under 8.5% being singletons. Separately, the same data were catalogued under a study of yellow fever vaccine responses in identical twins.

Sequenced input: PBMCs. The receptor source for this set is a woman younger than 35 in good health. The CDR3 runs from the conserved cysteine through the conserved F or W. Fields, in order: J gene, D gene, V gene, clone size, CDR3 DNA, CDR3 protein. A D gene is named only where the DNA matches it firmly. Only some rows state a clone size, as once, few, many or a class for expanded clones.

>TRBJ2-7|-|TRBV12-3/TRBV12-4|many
TGTGCCAGCAGTGCGGAATACCGCGAGCAGTACTTC
CASSAEYREQYF
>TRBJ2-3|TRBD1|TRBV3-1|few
TGTGCCAGCAGCCAAATGCCAGGGGGCAAAGATACGCAGTATTTT
CASSQMPGGKDTQYF
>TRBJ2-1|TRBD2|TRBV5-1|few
TGCGCCAGCAGCCCGGACGGGGGGACCTATGAGCAGTTCTTC
CASSPDGGTYEQFF
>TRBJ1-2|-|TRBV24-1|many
TGTGCCACCAGTGAGACAGCTAACTATGGCTACACCTTC
CATSETANYGYTF
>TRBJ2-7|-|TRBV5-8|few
TGTGCCAGCAGCTTGCGGCCCTCAGAGGTGTACTTC
CASSLRPSEVYF
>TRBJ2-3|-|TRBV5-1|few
TGCGCCAGCAGTGTTGAAGCCGAGGCAGATACGCAGTATTTT
CASSVEAEADTQYF
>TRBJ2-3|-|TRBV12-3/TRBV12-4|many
TGTGCCAGCAGACCAAGAGGGACTAGCACAGATACGCAGTATTTT
CASRPRGTSTDTQYF
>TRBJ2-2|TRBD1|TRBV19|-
TGTGCCAGTGGAGACAGGGGTAGGACCGGGGAGCTGTTTTTT
CASGDRGRTGELFF
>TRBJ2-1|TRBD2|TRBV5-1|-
TGCGCCAGCAGCTCCGACCCGGGACTAGGGTTAGACGAGCAGTTCTTC
CASSSDPGLGLDEQFF
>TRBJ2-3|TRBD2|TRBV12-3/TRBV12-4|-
TGTGCCAGCACCCCGACTAGCGGGATCCTACTCATCCCCACAGATACGCAGTATTTT
CASTPTSGILLIPTDTQYF
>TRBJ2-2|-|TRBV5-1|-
TGCGCCAGCAGCTGGCGGGAAGGAGCGGGCGGGGAGCTGTTTTTT
CASSWREGAGGELFF
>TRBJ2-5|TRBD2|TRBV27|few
TGTGCCAGCAGACCTCGACTAGCGGAGACCCAAGAGACCCAGTACTTC
CASRPRLAETQETQYF
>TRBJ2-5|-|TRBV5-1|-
TGCGCCAGCAGCGCGGAACCGGGACGGATAATTGGGGAGACCCAGTACTTC
CASSAEPGRIIGETQYF
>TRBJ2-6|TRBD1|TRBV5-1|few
TGCGCCAGCAGCCCCGGACAGGGGATTGGGGGTTCTGGGGCCAACGTCCTGACTTTC
CASSPGQGIGGSGANVLTF
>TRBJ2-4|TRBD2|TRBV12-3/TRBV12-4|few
TGTGCCAGCAGTTCTGCGGGAGAGGCCAAAAACATTCAGTACTTC
CASSSAGEAKNIQYF
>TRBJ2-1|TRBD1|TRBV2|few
TGTGCCAGCAGGGGACAGTGGGACAATGAGCAGTTCTTC
CASRGQWDNEQFF
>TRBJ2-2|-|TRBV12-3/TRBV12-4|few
TGTGCCAGCAGGTTGGCCCTTCAGACCGGGGAGCTGTTTTTT
CASRLALQTGELFF
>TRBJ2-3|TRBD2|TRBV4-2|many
TGTGCCAGCAGCCAAGAAGCGGGAGGGCCGACAGATACGCAGTATTTT
CASSQEAGGPTDTQYF